A single sample is the source of the 10 T cell receptor beta chains below, sequenced in a study of blood T cells in healthy people across ages. Primed by a sample-barcoded 5' primer and a J-beta primer mix, a second PCR proceeded for about 6 to 11 cycles. MiXCR, run by TCRdb on the 5' RACE reads, gives a single entry per CDR3 protein. This sample has approximately 1,100,000 distinct CDR3 sequences, with more than 40% found just once. Sequencing was done on a sample of blood. The receptors here all came from a woman between 55 and 75 years old in good health.

This clonotype was observed a handful of times. This chain links TRBV6-5 with TRBJ1-1, with 7 nucleotides matching TRBD1. The V and J ends lost 6 bases and 1 base, in that order; junction bases with no gene match: 8. This CDR3 is built from 15 residues. In germline, CDR1 is MNHEY, CDR2 SVGAGI. In DNA form, the CDR3 reads TGTGCCAGCAGGTCAAACAGGGGACGGAACACTGAAGCTTTCTTT. This sequence encodes CASRSNRGRNTEAFF.

In this sample, this clonotype turned up a few times. A read error may produce the germline difference seen at one junction end. Written as DNA, the CDR3 is TGTGCCAGCACGCAGGGCGAGGGGCATACTGACTTC. Translated, it gives CASTQGEGHTDF. This rearrangement joins TRBV11-2 to TRBJ2-7; D might be TRBD1 or TRBD2, each matching 5 bases. This CDR3 is built from 12 residues. CDR1 and CDR2 (germline): SGHAT, FQNNGV.

The chain combines TRBV10-3 with TRBJ2-5; D gene ambiguous. V was shortened by 2 bases and J by 1 base, with 11 bases between the two germline ends. Germline lookup yields CDR1 ENHRY and CDR2 SYGVKD. CDR3 length equals 15 residues. The CDR3 loop is CAISEGRAGQETQYF. CDR3 bases: TGTGCCATCAGTGAGGGAAGGGCCGGCCAAGAGACCCAGTACTTC.

This sequence joins TRBV12-5 and TRBJ2-4, with 9 bases lining up with TRBD2. The DNA end lines up better with TRBJ2-5; the J call may be wrong. The CDR3 spans 16 residues. Germline V gene sequence: CDR1 LGHNT, CDR2 FRNRAP. The CDR3 nucleotides read TGTGCTAGTGGTTTGGGGTCTAGCGGGACCCAAGAGACCCAGTACTTC. Residues: CASGLGSSGTQETQYF.

In its sample, this clonotype was seen a few times. The chain combines TRBV29-1 with TRBJ2-3, with 10 bases fitting TRBD2. Germline lookup yields CDR1 SQVTM and CDR2 ANQGSEA. CDR3 length: 15 amino acids. V gave up 4 bases and J gave up 9 bases; unmatched junction bases: 13. CDR3 in DNA: TGCAGCGTTGGTACCGGGACTAGCGCCTCCAGAACGCAGTATTTT. This encodes CSVGTGTSASRTQYF.

The V and J genes are TRBV7-2 and TRBJ2-3; 11 bases map to TRBD2. Losses at the gene ends were 0 bases for V and 6 bases for J; bases not matched to a gene: 5. This CDR3 spans 16 amino acids. Germline V gene sequence: CDR1 SGHTA, CDR2 FQGNSA. This CDR3 reads CASSLAGTSGADTQYF. Written as DNA, the CDR3 is TGTGCCAGCAGCTTAGCCGGGACTAGCGGTGCCGATACGCAGTATTTT.

Turning to this clonotype: A read error may account for a junction end that differs from germline. The genes are TRBV11-2 and TRBJ2-1, with TRBD2 matching over 11 bases. Germline assignment: CDR1 SGHAT and CDR2 FQNNGV. The CDR3 runs to 16 residues. CDR3 coding DNA: TGTGCCAGCAGCTTAGGGGGGACTAGCGGCTACAATGAGCGGTTCTTC. Translating gives CASSLGGTSGYNERFF.

This clonotype was counted ten times or more. The genes are TRBV6-1 and TRBJ2-3; maybe TRBD2 (6 bases). The ends were cut back, 4 bases at V and 2 bases at J, with 16 bases in the middle. Per the germline V gene, CDR1 is MNHNS and CDR2 is SASEGT. There are 16 residues in the CDR3. This chain's CDR3 is CASSVLGGRSTDTQYF. CDR3 sequence (DNA): TGTGCCAGCAGTGTACTAGGAGGGAGGTCCACAGATACGCAGTATTTT.

This chain connects TRBV21-1 to TRBJ2-3; TRBD1 is the table's D call, not checked against the DNA. TRBV21-1 is a known pseudogene. The CDR3 consists of 16 residues. CDR3 nucleotide sequence: TGTGCCAGCAGAAAAGGGGGGCAGGCCATTCCGGATACGCAGTATTTT. Residues: CASRKGGQAIPDTQYF.

Regarding this clonotype: This clone may be a read error of a much larger clone one base away. This chain connects TRBV20-1 to TRBJ1-2; 7 bases agree with TRBD1. The CDR3 is 11 residues long. Germline CDR1 DFQATT, CDR2 SNEGSKA (reference sequence). The CDR3 sequence: CGARDSYGYTF. The CDR3 coding sequence is TGCGGTGCTAGGGACAGTTATGGCTACACCTTC.